A single sample is the source of the 22 T cell receptor beta chains below, sequenced in a study of naive and memory T cell subsets. Whole-blood samples were 2.5 to 3 ml of peripheral blood from healthy adult volunteers. For blood and skin samples, reverse transcription used TCR alpha and beta constant primers. MiXCR, run by TCRdb on the 5' RACE reads, gives a single entry per CDR3 protein. This table has 25,000 to 30,000 distinct CDR3 sequences, around 25% appearing once. The receptors shown here come from a female donor in good health.

This clonotype came up many times. The V gene is TRBV7-7, the J gene TRBJ2-5; 8 positions agree with TRBD2. CDR3 length equals 16 residues. Germline CDR1 is SSHAT and CDR2 is FNYEAQ (reference sequence). Trimming took 5 bases from V and 1 from J; bases not matched to a gene: 9. The CDR3 DNA reads as TGTGCCAGCAGCCCCCGGGTAGCGGGGATCCAAGAGACCCAGTACTTC. Encoded protein: CASSPRVAGIQETQYF.

CDR3 loop: CAISRQGGNYGYTF. CDR3 nucleotide sequence: TGTGCCATCTCCCGACAGGGAGGTAACTATGGCTACACCTTC. This chain uses TRBV10-3 with TRBJ1-2, with 7 bases identical to TRBD1. Germline V gives CDR1 ENHRY, CDR2 SYGVKD. V lost 8 bases to trimming and J lost 1 base; unmatched junction nucleotides: 7. The CDR3 contains 14 residues.

This clonotype was seen more than once but under ten times. V and J are TRBV29-1 and TRBJ2-3; tentatively, D is TRBD1 (5 bases). Trimming removed 8 bases at V and 0 bases at J, with 15 bases between. This CDR3 is built from 14 residues. Germline V gene lookup returns CDR1 SQVTM and CDR2 ANQGSEA. The CDR3 is CSYSQGISTDTQYF. In DNA form, the CDR3 reads TGCAGCTACTCCCAGGGCATTAGCACAGATACGCAGTATTTT.

This clonotype was counted at least ten times. V and J are TRBV20-1 and TRBJ1-2; no definite D call. Deletions cut 7 bases from V and 4 bases from J, with 16 bases between. The CDR3 runs 13 residues. The germline gives CDR1 DFQATT, CDR2 SNEGSKA (reference sequence). For the CDR3, the DNA is TGCAGTGTCGCTGTGGCAGACCGCTATGGCTACACCTTC. This translates into CSVAVADRYGYTF.

The chain carries TRBV6-4 and TRBJ1-1; D is undetermined. CDR3 length equals 12 residues. V was pared by 0 bases and J by 1 base, with 0 bases between. Germline values: CDR1 MRHNA, CDR2 SNTAGT. The CDR3 DNA reads TGTGCCAGCAGTGACTCGAACACTGAAGCTTTCTTT. Residues: CASSDSNTEAFF.

This clonotype was seen many times. The chain employs TRBV28 and TRBJ2-1; D gene unclear. Germline CDR1 and CDR2: MDHEN and SYDVKM. V was pared by 6 bases and J by 5 bases, with 2 bases between. CDR3 size: 10 residues. CDR3 amino acids: CASSHNEQFF. The CDR3 DNA sequence: TGTGCCAGCAGCCACAATGAGCAGTTCTTC.

The CDR3 nucleotides are TGTGCCAGCAGCACTCGGACTGCAAATAATTCACCCCTCCACTTT. Translation gives CASSTRTANNSPLHF. V gene TRBV11-2 combines with J gene TRBJ1-6; no firm D call. V was cut by 5 bases and J by 5 bases, with 13 bases left in between. This CDR3 is 15 amino acids long. Germline lookup yields CDR1 SGHAT and CDR2 FQNNGV. The whole variable domain, remainder taken from reference TRBV11-2 and TRBJ1-6, is EAGVAQSPRYKIIEKRQSVAFWCNPISGHATLYWYQQILGQGPKLLIQFQNNGVVDDSQLPKDRFSAERLKGVDSTLKIQPAKLEDSAVYLCASSTRTANNSPLHFGNGTRLTVT.

The rearrangement joins TRBV9 to TRBJ2-1; the D gene is possibly TRBD2 (5 bases). The CDR3 length is 13 residues. With 0 bases removed from V and 10 bases from J, the gap between germline ends came to 11 bases. Germline loops: CDR1 SGDLS, CDR2 YYNGEE. The CDR3 DNA sequence: TGTGCCAGCAGCGTAGCCCGGGATAGGGAGCAGTTCTTC. Translating gives CASSVARDREQFF.

Judged by abundance, this clonotype is medium-sized (0.01 to 0.1%). The CDR3 sequence: CASSLGQGTGELFF. In DNA form, the CDR3 reads TGTGCCAGCAGCCTGGGACAGGGCACCGGGGAGCTGTTTTTT. V is TRBV5-4 and J is TRBJ2-2; TRBD1 matches 9 bases. The CDR3 extends over 14 amino acids. V was pared by 4 bases and J by 4 bases, with 2 bases of the junction left unmatched. Germline-derived CDR1 and CDR2 are SGHNT and YYREEE (reference sequence).

The chain recombines TRBV4-3 with TRBJ1-5; no clear D. V lost 0 bases and J 7 bases, leaving 7 bases between the germline ends. The CDR3 is made up of 13 amino acids. The V gene's germline CDR1 is LGHNA and CDR2 YSLEER. Here the CDR3 reads CASSQDRGQPQHF. CDR3 coding DNA: TGCGCCAGCAGCCAAGATCGAGGGCAGCCCCAGCATTTT.

This clonotype appeared many times. The gene calls are TRBV20-1 and TRBJ2-7, with D possibly being TRBD1 (6 bases). Trimming took 4 bases from V and 0 from J, leaving 10 bases between them. CDR1 and CDR2 (germline): DFQATT, SNEGSKA (reference sequence). The CDR3 has 13 amino acids. CDR3: CSANNRDSYEQYF. For the CDR3, the DNA is TGCAGTGCTAACAACAGGGACTCCTACGAGCAGTACTTC.

The table lists this clonotype with many counts. This sequence joins TRBV30 and TRBJ1-6; D unresolved. Trimming removed 3 bases from V and 10 bases from J, with 10 bases in between. The CDR3 has 12 residues. CDR1 is GTSNPN, CDR2 SVGIG, per germline (reference sequence). CDR3 sequence: CAWREAQSPLHF. The CDR3 DNA is TGTGCCTGGAGAGAGGCTCAATCACCCCTCCACTTT. Drawing the rest from reference TRBV30 and TRBJ1-6, the complete variable domain is SQTIHQWPATLVQPVGSPLSLECTVEGTSNPNLYWYRQAAGRGLQLLFYSVGIGQISSEVPQNLSASRPQDRQFILSSKKLLLSDSGFYLCAWREAQSPLHFGNGTRLTVT.

The rearrangement joins TRBV10-3 to TRBJ2-3, with 10 nucleotides matching TRBD2. The trim removed 6 bases at V and 1 base at J, leaving 13 bases unmatched. Germline lookup yields CDR1 ENHRY and CDR2 SYGVKD. This CDR3 has 18 residues. CDR3 protein: CAISATGTSVSGTDTQYF. The CDR3 coding sequence is TGTGCCATCAGCGCAACTGGGACTAGCGTTTCTGGCACAGATACGCAGTATTTT.

The J gene is TRBJ2-1, the V gene TRBV7-2; 7 bases fit TRBD1. Germline V gives CDR1 SGHTA, CDR2 FQGNSA. V gave up 4 bases and J gave up 3 bases; unmatched junction bases: 9. This CDR3 is built from 16 residues. CDR3 sequence: CASSSRQGRYYNEQFF. CDR3 nucleotides: TGTGCCAGCAGCTCCAGACAGGGTCGATACTACAATGAGCAGTTCTTC.

This clonotype was picked up many times. CDR3 sequence reads: CAWSGDYSNQPQHF. For the CDR3, the DNA is TGTGCCTGGAGTGGTGATTATAGCAATCAGCCCCAGCATTTT. The genes are TRBV30 and TRBJ1-5; D gene ambiguous. Germline CDR1 and CDR2: GTSNPN and SVGIG (reference sequence). Trimming removed 1 base from V and 0 bases from J, with 7 bases in between. This CDR3 region has 14 residues.

The chain employs TRBV6-5 and TRBJ1-1, with D possibly matching TRBD1 (6 bases). V was cut by 4 bases and J by 4 bases, with 19 bases left in between. Germline V gene lookup returns CDR1 MNHEY and CDR2 SVGAGI. CDR3 length: 16 amino acids. Here the CDR3 DNA reads TGTGCCAGCAGTTTGGGGGCGACTTGGGTTGGCACTGAAGCTTTCTTT. It specifies CASSLGATWVGTEAFF.

This clonotype is medium-sized (0.01 to 0.1%) by share. This CDR3 reads CSVGELAAIGLQYF. The CDR3, as DNA: TGCAGCGTCGGGGAGCTAGCCGCCATAGGCCTTCAGTACTTC. The rearrangement uses TRBV29-1 and TRBJ2-7; TRBD2 is a possible D gene (5 bases). CDR1 is SQVTM and CDR2 is ANQGSEA in the germline V gene. The V end lost 6 bases, the J end lost 10 bases, and 25 bases lay between the germline ends. CDR3 length equals 14 residues.

This clonotype was seen only a few times. The chain has TRBV3-1 and TRBJ2-2; D not resolved. Deletions cut 6 bases from V and 2 bases from J, with 7 bases between. The CDR3 is made up of 13 amino acids. Germline V CDR1 and CDR2: LGHDT, YNNKEL (reference sequence). The CDR3 sequence is CASRNFNTGELFF. The CDR3 bases are TGTGCCAGCAGGAACTTCAACACCGGGGAGCTGTTTTTT.

This clonotype was picked up many times. The chain has TRBV6-2 or TRBV6-3 and TRBJ2-3; D may be TRBD2 (5 bases). Trimming left V 2 bases short and J 2 bases short, with 14 bases between. This CDR3 is 16 amino acids long. Germline CDR1 and CDR2: MNHEY and SVGEGT. The CDR3 protein is CASSYGSGSATDTQYF. CDR3 bases: TGTGCCAGCAGTTACGGCAGCGGTTCTGCCACAGATACGCAGTATTTT.

The chain is built from TRBV15 and TRBJ2-5; D call uncertain. The V and J ends lost 1 base and 1 base respectively, with 10 bases between them. There are 15 residues in the CDR3. The germline V gene encodes CDR1 LNHNV and CDR2 YYDKDF (reference sequence). CDR3 sequence reads: CATSRALASQETQYF. The CDR3 region has the DNA TGTGCCACCAGCAGAGCATTGGCTAGCCAAGAGACCCAGTACTTC.

This clonotype was counted ten times or more. The chain couples TRBV29-1 to TRBJ1-1; no clear D. Trimming shortened V by 4 bases and J by 4 bases, and 16 bases separated the two germline ends. The CDR3 extends over 14 amino acids. Germline V CDR1 and CDR2: SQVTM, ANQGSEA. The CDR3 coding sequence is TGCAGCGTTGCTGACGCCGGGGAGGCCACTGAAGCTTTCTTT. Amino acids: CSVADAGEATEAFF.

This clonotype was recorded a few times. The genes are TRBV29-1 and TRBJ1-1; D is unclear. Germline assignment: CDR1 SQVTM and CDR2 ANQGSEA. Trimming stripped 7 bases from V and 4 bases from J, with 10 bases between. The CDR3 runs 11 residues. The CDR3 DNA sequence: TGCAGCGGATTGAAATCCACTGAAGCTTTCTTT. Protein sequence: CSGLKSTEAFF.